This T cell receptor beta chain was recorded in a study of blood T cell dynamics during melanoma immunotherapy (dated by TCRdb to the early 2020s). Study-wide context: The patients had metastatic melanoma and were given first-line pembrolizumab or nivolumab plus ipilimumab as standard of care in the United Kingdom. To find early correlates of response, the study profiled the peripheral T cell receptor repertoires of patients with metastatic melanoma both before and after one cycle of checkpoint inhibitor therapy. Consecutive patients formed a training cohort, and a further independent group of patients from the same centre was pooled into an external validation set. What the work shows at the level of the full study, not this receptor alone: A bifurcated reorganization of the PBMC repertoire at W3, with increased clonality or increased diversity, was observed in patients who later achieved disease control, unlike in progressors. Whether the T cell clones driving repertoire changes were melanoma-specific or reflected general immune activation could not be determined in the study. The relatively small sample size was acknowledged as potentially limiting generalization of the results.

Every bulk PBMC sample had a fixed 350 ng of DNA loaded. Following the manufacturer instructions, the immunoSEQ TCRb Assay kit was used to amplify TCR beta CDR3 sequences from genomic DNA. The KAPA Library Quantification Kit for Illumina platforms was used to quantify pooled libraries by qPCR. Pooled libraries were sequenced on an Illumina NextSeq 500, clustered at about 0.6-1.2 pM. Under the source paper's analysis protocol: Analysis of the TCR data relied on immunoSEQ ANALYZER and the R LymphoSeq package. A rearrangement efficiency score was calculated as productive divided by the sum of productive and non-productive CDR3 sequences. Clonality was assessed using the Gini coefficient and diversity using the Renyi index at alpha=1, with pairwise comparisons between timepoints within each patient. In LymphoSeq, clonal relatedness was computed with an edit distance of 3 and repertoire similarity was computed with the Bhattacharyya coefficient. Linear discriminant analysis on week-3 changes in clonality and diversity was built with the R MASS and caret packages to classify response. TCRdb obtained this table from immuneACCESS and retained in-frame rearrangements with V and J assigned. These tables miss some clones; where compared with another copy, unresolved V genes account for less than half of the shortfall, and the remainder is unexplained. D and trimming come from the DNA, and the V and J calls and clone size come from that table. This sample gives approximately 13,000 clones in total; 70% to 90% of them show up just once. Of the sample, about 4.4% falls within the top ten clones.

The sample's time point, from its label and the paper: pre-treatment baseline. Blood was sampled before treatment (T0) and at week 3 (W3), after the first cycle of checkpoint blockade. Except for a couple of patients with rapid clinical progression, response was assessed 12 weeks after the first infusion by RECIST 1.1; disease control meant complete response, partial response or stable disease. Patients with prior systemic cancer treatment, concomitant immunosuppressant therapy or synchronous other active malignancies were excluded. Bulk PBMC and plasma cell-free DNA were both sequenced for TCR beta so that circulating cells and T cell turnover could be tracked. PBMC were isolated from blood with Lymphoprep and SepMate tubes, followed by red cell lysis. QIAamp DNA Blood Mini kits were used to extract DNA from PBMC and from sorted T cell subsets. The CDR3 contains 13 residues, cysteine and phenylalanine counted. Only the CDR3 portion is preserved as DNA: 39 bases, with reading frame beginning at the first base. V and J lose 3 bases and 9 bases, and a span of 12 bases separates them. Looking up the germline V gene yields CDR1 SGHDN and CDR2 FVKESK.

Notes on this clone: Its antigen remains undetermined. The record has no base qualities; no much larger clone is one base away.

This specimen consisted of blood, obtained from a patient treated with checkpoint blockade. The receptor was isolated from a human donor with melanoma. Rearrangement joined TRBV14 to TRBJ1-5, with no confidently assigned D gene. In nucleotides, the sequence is TGTGCCAGCAGCCAGGCCGAGGTAGGGCCCCAGCATTTT. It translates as CASSQAEVGPQHF.